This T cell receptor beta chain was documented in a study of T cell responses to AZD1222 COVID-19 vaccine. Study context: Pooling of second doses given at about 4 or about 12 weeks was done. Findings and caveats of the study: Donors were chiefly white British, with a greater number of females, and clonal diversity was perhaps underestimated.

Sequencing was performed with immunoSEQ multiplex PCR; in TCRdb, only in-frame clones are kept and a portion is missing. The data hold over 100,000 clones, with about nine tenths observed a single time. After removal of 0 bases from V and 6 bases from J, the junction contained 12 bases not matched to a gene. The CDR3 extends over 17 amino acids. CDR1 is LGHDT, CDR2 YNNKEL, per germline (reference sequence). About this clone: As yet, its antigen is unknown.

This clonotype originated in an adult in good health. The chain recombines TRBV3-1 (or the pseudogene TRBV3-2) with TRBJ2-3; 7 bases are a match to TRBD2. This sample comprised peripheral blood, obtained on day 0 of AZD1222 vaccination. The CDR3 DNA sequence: TGTGCCAGCAGCCAAGATACCGGGACTATGCTCTTTGATACGCAGTATTTT. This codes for CASSQDTGTMLFDTQYF.